The 10 T cell receptor beta chains below come from one sample, sequenced in a study of OX40 agonist ivuxolimab in advanced cancers. The method was immunoSEQ multiplex PCR; TCRdb's version includes in-frame clones alone and lacks a portion of them. The sample carries some 86,000 clones, less than 95% recorded once. Material: CD4+ or CD8+ T cells sorted from blood, obtained in a trial of the OX40 agonist ivuxolimab. The source of these receptors is an adult with an advanced solid tumor such as melanoma, head and neck, liver or kidney cancer.

A few counts support this clone. The chain joins TRBV7-8 to TRBJ1-3; no clear D gene. Trimming shortened V by 2 bases and J by 8 bases, and 10 bases separated the two germline ends. CDR3 size: 13 residues. Germline CDR1 SGHVS, CDR2 FQNEAQ. The CDR3 region has the DNA TGTGCCAGCAGCTTATTCGGCGGGGACACCATATATTTT. This gives the protein CASSLFGGDTIYF.

About this clone itself: Relative to the germline gene, one junction end is altered; a read error may explain this. V is TRBV7-9 and J is TRBJ2-7; D is uncertain. The CDR3 sequence is 12 residues long. Looked up from germline, CDR1 is SEHNR and CDR2 is FQNEAQ (reference sequence). The CDR3 sequence: CASSQTLTPSWF. The CDR3 region has the DNA TGTGCCAGCAGCCAAACGTTGACGCCCTCATGGTTC.

The gene calls are TRBV27 and TRBJ2-7; possibly TRBD2 for D (6 bases). The V gene lost 6 bases and the J gene lost 6 bases, with 12 bases spanning the gap. The CDR3 runs to 12 residues. Germline V gene data show CDR1 as MNHEY and CDR2 as SMNVEV (reference sequence). The CDR3 reads CASSTPRGEQYF. In DNA form, the CDR3 reads TGTGCCAGCAGCACCCCGCGGGGCGAGCAGTACTTC.

The chain joins TRBV7-3 to TRBJ2-7; D uncertain. Germline CDR1 SGHTA, CDR2 FQGTGA. Trimming pared 2 bases from V and 0 bases from J, leaving 17 bases between. This CDR3 region has 17 residues. CDR3 in DNA: TGTGCCAGCAGCTTAGGCCCGGGTGGGCCGAGCTCCTACGAGCAGTACTTC. Residues: CASSLGPGGPSSYEQYF.

Here the CDR3 reads CASSFDGGNQPQHF. CDR3 nucleotide sequence: TGCGCCAGCAGCTTTGACGGGGGCAATCAGCCCCAGCATTTT. The chain employs TRBV5-1 and TRBJ1-5; D uncertain. This CDR3 comprises 14 residues. The V gene lost 2 bases and the J gene lost 2 bases, with 8 bases spanning the gap. Germline-derived CDR1 and CDR2 are SGHRS and YFSETQ.

The chain joins TRBV7-9 to TRBJ1-2; D is undetermined. Germline V gene data show CDR1 as SEHNR and CDR2 as FQNEAQ (reference sequence). CDR3 length: 14 amino acids. V was trimmed by 3 bases and J by 3 bases, leaving 11 bases between them. The CDR3 here is CASSFQTGYYGYTF. The CDR3 DNA follows: TGTGCCAGCAGCTTCCAGACGGGATACTATGGCTACACCTTC.

The genes are TRBV19 and TRBJ2-7; maybe TRBD1 (6 bases). Germline CDR1 LNHDA, CDR2 SQIVND (reference sequence). The CDR3 has 15 residues. Trimming shortened V by 1 base and J by 1 base, and 11 bases separated the two germline ends. The CDR3: CASSIGYRESYEQYF. The CDR3 region has the DNA TGTGCCAGTAGTATAGGGTACAGGGAATCCTACGAGCAGTACTTC. The variable domain in full, with the rest retrieved from reference TRBV19 and TRBJ2-7, is DGGITQSPKYLFRKEGQNVTLSCEQNLNHDAMYWYRQDPGQGLRLIYYSQIVNDFQKGDIAEGYSVSREKKESFPLTVTSAQKNPTAFYLCASSIGYRESYEQYFGPGTRLTVT.

This chain uses TRBV28 with TRBJ2-5; the match to TRBD1 covers 12 bases. The CDR3 extends over 16 amino acids. In germline, CDR1 is MDHEN, CDR2 SYDVKM. Losses at the gene ends were 6 bases for V and 1 base for J; bases not matched to a gene: 6. CDR3: CASSSGTGGSQETQYF. The CDR3 DNA reads as TGTGCCAGCAGCTCCGGGACAGGGGGCTCCCAAGAGACCCAGTACTTC. Full variable domain (missing parts from reference TRBV28 and TRBJ2-5): DVKVTQSSRYLVKRTGEKVFLECVQDMDHENMFWYRQDPGLGLRLIYFSYDVKMKEKGDIPEGYSVSREKKERFSLILESASTNQTSMYLCASSSGTGGSQETQYFGPGTRLLVL.

This sequence joins TRBV28 and TRBJ1-2; the D is unclear. The V end lost 5 bases, the J end lost 8 bases, and 9 bases lay between the germline ends. CDR1 is MDHEN, CDR2 SYDVKM, per germline. The CDR3 has 11 residues. The CDR3 DNA sequence: TGTGCCAGCAGTACAGCGGCGGGCTACACCTTC. Its translation is CASSTAAGYTF.

V usage is TRBV19 and J usage is TRBJ1-2; the D gene is possibly TRBD1 (5 bases). Germline assignment: CDR1 LNHDA and CDR2 SQIVND (reference sequence). The CDR3 is made up of 12 amino acids. Trimming cost V 8 bases and J 6 bases, with 13 bases left between them. The CDR3: CASWQGVNGYTF. CDR3 DNA: TGTGCCAGTTGGCAGGGCGTTAATGGCTACACCTTC.